The 30 T cell receptor beta chains below all came from one sample that was sequenced in a study of CD8 T cells in ankylosing spondylitis. Study-level findings and limits: Made up of about eight highly homologous variants, a TCR beta motif appeared characteristic of ankylosing spondylitis blood.

The antigens of these receptors remain unknown. Using its own MiXCR run on the 5' RACE reads, TCRdb lists one record per CDR3 protein. The sample includes 700,000 to 1,000,000 distinct CDR3 sequences, roughly 12% of them seen just once. Material for sequencing was blood, either unsorted or a sorted T cell fraction (not recorded which). The receptors here all came from a male donor with ankylosing spondylitis.

This clonotype has ten or more counts. The CDR3: CASSPRDRYEQYF. The CDR3 DNA is TGTGCCAGCAGCCCCCGGGACAGGTACGAGCAGTACTTC. The V gene is TRBV7-9, the J gene TRBJ2-7, with 8 bases lining up with TRBD1. The J segment lost 4 bases and the V segment lost 5 bases, leaving 4 bases of the junction unmatched. The germline V gene has CDR1 SEHNR and CDR2 FQNEAQ (reference sequence). This CDR3 comprises 13 residues.

This clonotype was observed a few times. The V and J genes are TRBV10-3 and TRBJ2-7; tentative D call: TRBD2 (6 bases). Trimming cost V 5 bases and J 3 bases, with 11 bases left between them. The CDR3 has 13 residues. Germline values: CDR1 ENHRY, CDR2 SYGVKD. CDR3 sequence (DNA): TGTGCCATCAGTCAACCGGGGGACTACGAGCAGTACTTC. Translating gives CAISQPGDYEQYF.

This clonotype was picked up many times. For the CDR3, the DNA is TGCGCCAGCAGCCATATCGGTAGGGGCTCTGGAAACACCATATATTTT. The encoded protein is CASSHIGRGSGNTIYF. The chain links TRBV4-3 to TRBJ1-3, with TRBD1 as a possible D gene (5 bases). The germline V gene encodes CDR1 LGHNA and CDR2 YSLEER. V gave up 3 bases and J gave up 0 bases, with 12 bases separating them. CDR3 length equals 16 residues.

This clonotype was detected only a few times. The rearrangement joins TRBV27 to TRBJ1-1; weak D call: TRBD1 (6 bases). Germline CDR1 reads MNHEY; CDR2 reads SMNVEV (reference sequence). The CDR3 length is 14 residues. Trimming took off 6 bases at V and 8 bases at J, with 19 bases between the two ends. The CDR3 here is CASRLLPRGSEAFF. The DNA of the CDR3 is TGTGCCAGCAGATTACTCCCGAGGGGGTCCGAAGCTTTCTTT.

The chain couples TRBV5-6 to TRBJ1-2; TRBD1 aligns across 10 bases. The V and J ends lost 0 bases and 5 bases, in that order; junction bases with no gene match: 13. The CDR3 extends over 18 amino acids. CDR1 is SGHDT and CDR2 is YYEEEE in the germline V gene. This chain's CDR3 is CASSLESFRQGAWYGYTF. The DNA for the CDR3 is TGTGCCAGCAGCTTGGAGTCGTTCAGACAGGGGGCTTGGTATGGCTACACCTTC.

This clonotype was found many times. The gene calls are TRBV12-3 or TRBV12-4 and TRBJ2-2, with 7 bases matching TRBD1. V was clipped by 6 bases and J by 4 bases; unmatched bases: 8. The CDR3 sequence is 15 residues long. CDR3 sequence reads: CASSKQGFGTGELFF. The DNA of the CDR3 is TGTGCCAGCAGCAAACAGGGGTTCGGCACCGGGGAGCTGTTTTTT.

This clonotype was recorded a few times. The chain couples TRBV7-8 to TRBJ2-4; tentative D call: TRBD1 (9 bases). V lost 5 bases to trimming and J lost 7 bases, with 18 bases between them. The CDR3 is made up of 15 amino acids. CDR1 is SGHVS, CDR2 FQNEAQ, per germline. The CDR3, as DNA: TGTGCCAGCAGCACGGGGGGGACAGGGAGGAACATTCAGTACTTC. This sequence encodes CASSTGGTGRNIQYF.

This clonotype was counted many times. The chain employs TRBV20-1 and TRBJ2-1, with D perhaps matching TRBD2 (5 bases). The CDR3 is made up of 16 amino acids. Between the trimmed V and J ends, which lost 0 bases and 4 bases, there was a span of 16 bases. From germline, CDR1 is DFQATT and CDR2 SNEGSKA (reference sequence). CDR3 protein: CSARDPNSRTYNEQFF. The CDR3, as DNA: TGCAGTGCTAGAGATCCGAACAGCCGGACTTACAATGAGCAGTTCTTC.

This clonotype was picked up a small number of times. V usage is TRBV4-2 and J usage is TRBJ2-7, with 7 bases fitting TRBD1. The trim removed 3 bases at V and 3 bases at J, leaving 8 bases unmatched. This CDR3 region has 15 residues. CDR1 and CDR2 from the germline V gene are LGHNA and YNFKEQ. CDR3 bases: TGTGCCAGCAGCCACCGACAGGGCCTCGACTACGAGCAGTACTTC. Protein sequence: CASSHRQGLDYEQYF.

Written as DNA, the CDR3 is TGCAGTGCTACCGGGGGACTAGCGGGAATCACAGATACGCAGTATTTT. It translates to CSATGGLAGITDTQYF. The rearrangement links TRBV20-1 to TRBJ2-3, with 13 bases lining up with TRBD2. Germline lookup yields CDR1 DFQATT and CDR2 SNEGSKA (reference sequence). CDR3 length: 16 residues. Trimming cost V 4 bases and J 2 bases; bases outside gene matches: 6.

This clonotype was picked up a small number of times. The chain is built from TRBV5-1 and TRBJ2-1; D is undetermined. The CDR3 loop spans 16 amino acids. Germline CDR1 and CDR2: SGHRS and YFSETQ. V lost 4 bases and J 5 bases, leaving 19 bases between the germline ends. The CDR3 protein is CASSQQVEVWDNEQFF. DNA of the CDR3: TGCGCCAGCAGCCAGCAGGTTGAGGTCTGGGACAATGAGCAGTTCTTC.

There are a few counts of this clonotype. The V call is TRBV20-1, the J call TRBJ2-7, with TRBD2 matching over 9 bases. CDR1 DFQATT and CDR2 SNEGSKA come from the germline V gene (reference sequence). CDR3 length: 13 amino acids. V was pared by 2 bases and J by 9 bases, with 8 bases of the junction left unmatched. The CDR3 protein is CSARSGRILRQYF. The DNA for the CDR3 is TGCAGTGCTAGAAGCGGGAGGATCCTCAGGCAGTACTTC.

This clonotype has just a few counts. The chain carries TRBV7-9 and TRBJ1-5; the D is unclear. The CDR3 consists of 14 residues. Between the trimmed V and J ends, which lost 2 bases and 6 bases, there was a span of 11 bases. Looked up from germline, CDR1 is SEHNR and CDR2 is FQNEAQ (reference sequence). The CDR3 loop reads CASSLNFDRQPQHF. For the CDR3, the DNA is TGTGCCAGCAGCTTAAATTTTGACCGTCAGCCCCAGCATTTT.

The rearrangement joins TRBV4-3 to TRBJ1-6; the match to TRBD1 covers 7 bases. This CDR3 has 15 residues. The junction had 10 bases not matched to a gene; V was cut back by 4 bases and J by 10 bases. Germline values: CDR1 LGHNA, CDR2 YSLEER. CDR3 in DNA: TGCGCCAGCAGCCTAGGGGGCGTCGGTGGATCACCCCTCCACTTT. It specifies CASSLGGVGGSPLHF.

This clonotype has a handful of counts. The chain is built from TRBV2 and TRBJ2-4; possibly TRBD2 for D (6 bases). CDR3 length equals 12 residues. Between the trimmed V and J ends, which lost 5 bases and 7 bases, there was a span of 9 bases. CDR1 and CDR2 (germline): SNHLY, FYNNEI. CDR3 sequence reads: CASSIGRNIQYF. CDR3 sequence (DNA): TGTGCCAGCAGTATAGGGAGGAACATTCAGTACTTC. The full variable domain, with the rest looked up from reference TRBV2 and TRBJ2-4, is EPEVTQTPSHQVTQMGQEVILRCVPISNHLYFYWYRQILGQKVEFLVSFYNNEISEKSEIFDDQFSVERPDGSNFTLKIRSTKLEDSAMYFCASSIGRNIQYFGAGTRLSVL.

The gene calls are TRBV7-9 and TRBJ1-5; D remains unclear. The V gene lost 5 bases and the J gene lost 3 bases, with 5 bases spanning the gap. Germline V CDR1 and CDR2: SEHNR, FQNEAQ (reference sequence). CDR3 length: 12 residues. CDR3 sequence reads: CASSPNNQPQHF. CDR3 coding DNA: TGTGCCAGCAGCCCAAACAATCAGCCCCAGCATTTT. Full variable domain (rest looked up from reference TRBV7-9 and TRBJ1-5): DTGVSQNPRHKITKRGQNVTFRCDPISEHNRLYWYRQTLGQGPEFLTYFQNEAQLEKSRLLSDRFSAERPKGSFSTLEIQRTEQGDSAMYLCASSPNNQPQHFGDGTRLSIL.

The sample holds many counts of this clonotype. The chain couples TRBV12-3 or TRBV12-4 to TRBJ1-1; unclear D gene. V was pared by 3 bases and J by 4 bases, with 9 bases between. This CDR3 spans 13 amino acids. The CDR3 bases are TGTGCCAGCAGTTTTAACGGCGGCACTGAAGCTTTCTTT. Amino acid sequence: CASSFNGGTEAFF.

V gene TRBV12-3 or TRBV12-4 combines with J gene TRBJ2-1; 10 nucleotides agree with TRBD2. The trim removed 5 bases at V and 3 bases at J, leaving 7 bases unmatched. The CDR3 loop spans 16 amino acids. CDR3 in DNA: TGTGCCAGCAGTCGAAATCTAGCGGGGGTCTACAATGAGCAGTTCTTC. This gives the protein CASSRNLAGVYNEQFF.

The rearrangement joins TRBV7-2 to TRBJ2-5; TRBD2 aligns across 9 bases. Germline V gene sequence: CDR1 SGHTA, CDR2 FQGNSA. J was trimmed by 5 bases and V by 2 bases; bases with no gene match: 9. The CDR3 totals 16 residues. The CDR3 region is CASSLFHLAGSETQYF. CDR3 nucleotides: TGTGCCAGCAGCTTATTTCACCTAGCGGGATCGGAGACCCAGTACTTC.

This clonotype has ten or more counts. V is TRBV20-1 and J is TRBJ2-4; weak D call: TRBD2 (6 bases). The V and J ends lost 0 bases and 15 bases respectively, with 15 bases between them. Germline V gives CDR1 DFQATT, CDR2 SNEGSKA (reference sequence). There are 12 residues in the CDR3. CDR3 DNA: TGCAGTGCTAGAGATCCTCTAGCGCTTATGTACTTC. This translates into CSARDPLALMYF.

This clonotype was seen repeatedly, ten times or more. This chain connects TRBV4-3 to TRBJ1-2, with D unclear. Between the trimmed V and J ends, which lost 0 bases and 6 bases, there was a span of 20 bases. This CDR3 region has 17 residues. Germline values: CDR1 LGHNA, CDR2 YSLEER. The CDR3 coding sequence is TGCGCCAGCAGCCAAGACCTGGGCGCGGAGAGTAGGAATGGCTACACCTTC. Protein sequence: CASSQDLGAESRNGYTF.

This clonotype showed up just a few times. The chain links TRBV5-4 to TRBJ2-7; the match to TRBD1 covers 9 bases. The CDR3 loop spans 13 amino acids. The trim removed 4 bases at V and 5 bases at J, leaving 4 bases unmatched. CDR1 is SGHNT, CDR2 YYREEE, per germline (reference sequence). The DNA for the CDR3 is TGTGCCAGCAGCCACTGGACAGGGGACGAGCAGTACTTC. It yields the protein CASSHWTGDEQYF. Supplemented by reference TRBV5-4 and TRBJ2-7, the full variable domain reads ETGVTQSPTHLIKTRGQQVTLRCSSQSGHNTVSWYQQALGQGPQFIFQYYREEENGRGNFPPRFSGLQFPNYSSELNVNALELDDSALYLCASSHWTGDEQYFGPGTRLTVT.

This clonotype has a handful of counts. The chain is built from TRBV6-2 or TRBV6-3 and TRBJ2-1; TRBD2 matches at 13 bases. The CDR3 is 15 amino acids. The J segment lost 8 bases and the V segment lost 5 bases, leaving 6 bases of the junction unmatched. Germline CDR1 is MNHEY and CDR2 is SVGEGT. The CDR3 sequence is CASSATSGRIDEQFF. As DNA, the CDR3 is TGTGCCAGCAGTGCGACTAGCGGGAGGATCGATGAGCAGTTCTTC.

This clonotype was seen a handful of times. This chain's CDR3 is CSAREEGLMSSYNSPLHF. The CDR3 DNA is TGCAGTGCTAGAGAGGAGGGTCTCATGTCGTCCTATAATTCACCCCTCCACTTT. The rearrangement uses TRBV20-1 and TRBJ1-6, with D unresolved. V lost 0 bases, J lost 1 base, and 16 bases lay in between. Germline-derived CDR1 and CDR2 are DFQATT and SNEGSKA (reference sequence). This CDR3 is 18 amino acids long.

A few counts support this clonotype. V gene TRBV10-2 combines with J gene TRBJ2-5, with 8 bases identical to TRBD2. Germline V gene sequence: CDR1 WSHSY, CDR2 SAAADI. After removal of 6 bases from V and 1 base from J, the junction contained 4 bases not matched to a gene. The CDR3 is made up of 14 amino acids. This chain's CDR3 is CASRVTSAQETQYF. CDR3 sequence (DNA): TGCGCCAGCAGGGTGACTAGCGCCCAAGAGACCCAGTACTTC.

This clonotype came up many times. The CDR3 region is CASSDPRNTGELFF. The CDR3 DNA follows: TGTGCCAGCAGCGACCCCAGGAACACCGGGGAGCTGTTTTTT. The genes are TRBV12-3 or TRBV12-4 and TRBJ2-2; D gene unclear. V was clipped by 6 bases and J by 1 base, with 9 bases between them. The CDR3 loop spans 14 amino acids.

This clonotype was observed a handful of times. J is TRBJ1-5 and V is TRBV9; D is undetermined. This CDR3 has 14 amino acids. Trimming took 0 bases from V and 3 from J, leaving 7 bases between them. Germline CDR1 SGDLS, CDR2 YYNGEE. CDR3 amino acids: CASSVDGLNQPQHF. DNA of the CDR3: TGTGCCAGCAGCGTAGATGGGCTCAATCAGCCCCAGCATTTT.

The sample holds one count of this clonotype. The chain uses TRBV4-2 and TRBJ2-3; TRBD2 agrees at 10 bases. The CDR3 loop spans 15 amino acids. Germline V gives CDR1 LGHNA, CDR2 YNFKEQ. Trimming removed 4 bases from V and 2 bases from J; junction bases left unmatched: 3. CDR3 in amino acids: CASSRGLADTDTQYF. Written as DNA, the CDR3 is TGTGCCAGCAGCCGAGGACTAGCGGACACAGATACGCAGTATTTT.

This clonotype was counted only a few times. V gene TRBV10-2 combines with J gene TRBJ1-1; D remains ambiguous. Germline CDR1 is WSHSY and CDR2 is SAAADI. This CDR3 is 13 amino acids long. V gave up 6 bases and J gave up 0 bases, with 8 bases separating them. The CDR3 DNA reads as TGCGCCAGCAGCAAGACTTTGAACACTGAAGCTTTCTTT. This encodes CASSKTLNTEAFF.

This chain connects TRBV9 to TRBJ1-6; perhaps TRBD1 as D (5 bases). The CDR3 consists of 15 residues. Germline CDR1 reads SGDLS; CDR2 reads YYNGEE. With 0 bases removed from V and 6 bases from J, the gap between germline ends came to 10 bases. The CDR3, as DNA: TGTGCCAGCAGCGTAGGCCAGGGTGGTAATTCACCCCTCCACTTT. It codes for CASSVGQGGNSPLHF.